This T cell receptor beta chain emerged from a study of blood T cells in healthy people across ages. Germline CDR1 and CDR2: DFQATT and SNEGSKA (reference sequence). The CDR3 has 15 residues. V dropped 7 bases and J dropped 0; count of bases not matched to a gene: 10. A second PCR, run for roughly 7 to 12 cycles, used a sample-barcoded 5' primer plus a J-beta primer mix. Each of the cDNA molecules was tagged by a template-switch adaptor with 12 random nucleotides. At least 3 million CDR3-containing paired-end reads were obtained per sample. In TCRdb, the 5' RACE reads were re-called with MiXCR into one record per CDR3 protein. Of 700,000 to 800,000 distinct CDR3 sequences listed, roughly 43% are singletons.

Material: blood. V is TRBV20-1 and J is TRBJ1-2, with TRBD1 matching over 8 bases. The receptor comes from a woman between 55 and 75 years old in good health. CDR3 sequence: CSDRTAGGSNYGYTF. CDR3 DNA sequence: TGCAGTGATAGGACCGCAGGGGGCTCTAACTATGGCTACACCTTC.